This is a list of T cell receptor beta chains from one sample in a study of T cell repertoires in cytomegalovirus infection. The antigens these receptors bind are not known. MiXCR, run by TCRdb on the reads, gives a single entry per CDR3 protein. This sample has tens of thousands of distinct CDR3 sequences, with approximately 22% found just once. Source material: PBMCs, sequenced either directly or after in vitro stimulation (not recorded which). These receptor sequences come from a human donor in good health (CMV status not recorded). Some clones in this sample may be carry-over from other donors' samples. Both conserved end residues are part of each CDR3. A D gene is named only where the DNA matches it firmly. Rows give clone size only sometimes, using once, few, many, or a class for an expanded clone.

abundance | j_gene | v_gene | d_gene | CDR3nt | CDR3aa
few | TRBJ1-1 | TRBV12-3/TRBV12-4 | TRBD1 | TGTGCCAGCACCCAGGACAGGGGGGGGACTGAAGCTTTCTTT | CASTQDRGGTEAFF
few | TRBJ2-5 | TRBV7-9 | TRBD2 | TGTGCCAGCAGCTTACCTAGCGGGGGACTCCAAGAGACCCAGTACTTC | CASSLPSGGLQETQYF
. | TRBJ2-3 | TRBV5-1 | . | TGCGCCAGCAGCTTGTCCGGGACGGGGGCAGATACGCAGTATTTT | CASSLSGTGADTQYF
many | TRBJ2-7 | TRBV4-3 | . | TGCGCCAGCAGCTCGACCCGGGGACCTAGCTACGAGCAGTACTTC | CASSSTRGPSYEQYF
many | TRBJ2-2 | TRBV6-2/TRBV6-3 | . | TGTGCCAGCAAAACCCGACTAGTTCGGACCGGGGAGCTGTTTTTT | CASKTRLVRTGELFF
many | TRBJ1-1 | TRBV2 | . | TGTGCCAGCAGTGATGGCGTTATGAACACTGAAGCTTTCTTT | CASSDGVMNTEAFF
many | TRBJ2-5 | TRBV5-4 | . | TGTGCCAGCAGCTCTCTCGGGGAGGGGGGAGAGACCCAGTACTTC | CASSSLGEGGETQYF
. | TRBJ1-6 | TRBV4-3 | . | TGCGCCAGCAGCCAAGGGGCTGCGGGGAATTCACCCCTCCACTTT | CASSQGAAGNSPLHF
many | TRBJ2-2 | TRBV5-4 | TRBD1 | TGTGCCAGCAGCCGTGGGGGAGGGGGGGGACAGGGCACTTTGCACTCCGGGGAGCTGTTTTTT | CASSRGGGGGQGTLHSGELFF
. | TRBJ2-1 | TRBV27 | TRBD2 | TGTGCCAGCAGTTTATCAGGGGAGGGCAATGAGCAGTTCTTC | CASSLSGEGNEQFF
many | TRBJ2-3 | TRBV11-2 | TRBD1 | TGTGCCAGCAGCTGGACCCTAGGGACAGGGGTGACGGATACGCAGTATTTT | CASSWTLGTGVTDTQYF
. | TRBJ2-5 | TRBV18 | . | TGTGCCAGCTCACCAGAGTACCAAGAGACCCAGTACTTC | CASSPEYQETQYF
. | TRBJ1-1 | TRBV18 | . | TGTGCCAGCGCAGAAGGGGGAGACACTGAAGCTTTCTTT | CASAEGGDTEAFF
. | TRBJ2-7 | TRBV5-1 | TRBD1 | TGCGCCAGCAGCGAACCAGGGGGCTACGAGCAGTACTTC | CASSEPGGYEQYF
many | TRBJ2-1 | TRBV11-2 | . | TGTGCCAGCAGCTTAGAGGTTTACAATGAGCAGTTCTTC | CASSLEVYNEQFF
. | TRBJ2-1 | TRBV7-3 | . | TGTGCCAGCAGCTTAAGTTTAGCGAGGGCCCACAATGAGCAGTTCTTC | CASSLSLARAHNEQFF
many | TRBJ1-1 | TRBV3-1 | . | TGTGCCAGCAGCCAAGCCTCAGGGGAGGCTTTCTTT | CASSQASGEAFF
many | TRBJ2-1 | TRBV7-2 | TRBD2 | TGTGCCAGCGGAGCCTTCCTCTTAGCGGGTGGGGATGAGCAGTTCTTC | CASGAFLLAGGDEQFF
. | TRBJ2-1 | TRBV6-1 | TRBD1 | TGTGCCAGCAGTGAACAGGGGGCTGCGTTCTTC | CASSEQGAAFF
many | TRBJ2-5 | TRBV15 | TRBD2 | TGTGCCACCAGCACCGGGACTAGCGCACAAGAGACCCAGTACTTC | CATSTGTSAQETQYF
few | TRBJ2-1 | TRBV5-5 | . | TGTGCCAGCAGCCCATCCAATGAGCAGTTCTTC | CASSPSNEQFF
many | TRBJ2-5 | TRBV6-1 | TRBD1 | TGTGCCAGCACCCGGGACAGGACCAAAGGGGAGACCCAGTACTTC | CASTRDRTKGETQYF
. | TRBJ2-1 | TRBV29-1 | TRBD1 | TGCAGCGTCCGGGACAGCTCCTACAATGAGCAGTTCTTC | CSVRDSSYNEQFF
many | TRBJ2-5 | TRBV7-2 | . | TGTGCCAGCAGCCCCATACGAGAGACCCAGTACTTC | CASSPIRETQYF
. | TRBJ1-2 | TRBV18 | . | TGTGCCAGCTCACCAAACTCCAGGGGAGTTGGGTATGGCTACACCTTC | CASSPNSRGVGYGYTF
. | TRBJ1-1 | TRBV19 | . | TGTGCCAGTAGTATGGGTCCGGGCACTGAAGCTTTCTTT | CASSMGPGTEAFF
. | TRBJ1-1 | TRBV30 | . | TGTGCCTGGAGTCCTGGGGGCAGGGCGGTGGGGGCTTTCTTT | CAWSPGGRAVGAFF
. | TRBJ1-2 | TRBV20-1 | . | TGCAGTTCCCAGGGGAGCTATGGCTACACCTTC | CSSQGSYGYTF
. | TRBJ2-6 | TRBV11-2 | . | TGTGCCAGCAGCTTGAGGGACTCTGGGGCCAACGTCCTGACTTTC | CASSLRDSGANVLTF
few | TRBJ2-1 | TRBV11-1 | TRBD1 | TGTGCCAGCAGCTCGCTGGACAGGGGGCAGTACAATGAGCAGTTCTTC | CASSSLDRGQYNEQFF
many | TRBJ2-3 | TRBV28 | . | TGTGCCAGCAGTTTCGGCGGGGTCGCGGATGATACGCAGTATTTT | CASSFGGVADDTQYF
few | TRBJ1-1 | TRBV7-9 | . | TGTGCCAGCAGCCCATCGCAGAGAGAAGCTTTCTTT | CASSPSQREAFF
. | TRBJ2-5 | TRBV3-1 | TRBD2 | TGTGCCAGCAGCCATGGGACTAGCCAAGAGACCCAGTACTTC | CASSHGTSQETQYF
few | TRBJ1-4 | TRBV29-1 | . | TGCAGCGTTGTGGGGATTAATGAAAAACTGTTTTTT | CSVVGINEKLFF
. | TRBJ2-5 | TRBV10-3 | . | TGTGCCATCTCGGGTCGTGGGGAGACCCAGTACTTC | CAISGRGETQYF
. | TRBJ1-2 | TRBV20-1 | . | TGCAGTGCTGGGGGGGCGACCAGCTATGGCTACACCTTC | CSAGGATSYGYTF
. | TRBJ2-3 | TRBV19 | . | TGTGCCAGTAGTATTCATCAGGGAGCAGATACGCAGTATTTT | CASSIHQGADTQYF
many | TRBJ2-3 | TRBV7-2 | TRBD2 | TGTGCCAGCAGCTTAGCGTCACTAGCGAGAGATACGCAGTATTTT | CASSLASLARDTQYF
. | TRBJ2-1 | TRBV7-2 | TRBD2 | TGTGCCAGCAGCTTAGTCCTTTTGGGGGAGGGCCGAAGAGATGAGCAGTTCTTC | CASSLVLLGEGRRDEQFF
. | TRBJ2-1 | TRBV4-1 | TRBD2 | TGCGCCAGCAGCCAAGGCGCGGTAGCGGGAGCGGTTGGGGTTGGGAATGAGCAGTTCTTC | CASSQGAVAGAVGVGNEQFF
. | TRBJ2-7 | TRBV29-1 | . | TGCAGCGTTGTTTTGGGACGGTACTCCTACGAGCAGTACTTC | CSVVLGRYSYEQYF
many | TRBJ1-3 | TRBV7-8 | . | TGTGCCAGCAGCTTAGACAGCTATGGAAACACCATATATTTT | CASSLDSYGNTIYF
. | TRBJ2-5 | TRBV6-6 | TRBD2 | TGTGCCAGCAGTTCCGGGACTAGCGGGAGTAAGGGGGAGCCCCAAGAGACCCAGTACTTC | CASSSGTSGSKGEPQETQYF
few | TRBJ1-2 | TRBV6-5 | TRBD1 | TGTGCCAGCAGTCGACAGGGTCGTGGCTACACCTTC | CASSRQGRGYTF
many | TRBJ2-1 | TRBV28 | . | TGTGCCAGCAGTTTCCAGTATCCCCGGAGGGATGAGCAGTTCTTC | CASSFQYPRRDEQFF
few | TRBJ1-2 | TRBV5-4 | . | TGTGCCACCGCTGGAGAGAGTGGCTACACCTTC | CATAGESGYTF
few | TRBJ1-4 | TRBV7-2 | . | TGTGCCAGCAGCTTAGGCTTTGGGGAGGGCCGGGGGCAACTGTTTTTT | CASSLGFGEGRGQLFF
many | TRBJ2-3 | TRBV6-1 | TRBD1 | TGTGCCAGTTCGACCCGACAGGGTTCTTGGGATACGCAGTATTTT | CASSTRQGSWDTQYF
. | TRBJ2-4 | TRBV6-5 | TRBD1 | TGTGCCAGCAGTTACCGGACAGGGGGCGCATCGGACATTCAGTACTTC | CASSYRTGGASDIQYF
many | TRBJ1-1 | TRBV4-3 | . | TGCGCCAGCAGCCAAGATTTCGGCACTGAAGCTTTCTTT | CASSQDFGTEAFF
many | TRBJ2-1 | TRBV6-5 | . | TGTGCCAGCAGTCGGGGGGTGAGGGGGCCTAGTGAGCAGTTCTTC | CASSRGVRGPSEQFF